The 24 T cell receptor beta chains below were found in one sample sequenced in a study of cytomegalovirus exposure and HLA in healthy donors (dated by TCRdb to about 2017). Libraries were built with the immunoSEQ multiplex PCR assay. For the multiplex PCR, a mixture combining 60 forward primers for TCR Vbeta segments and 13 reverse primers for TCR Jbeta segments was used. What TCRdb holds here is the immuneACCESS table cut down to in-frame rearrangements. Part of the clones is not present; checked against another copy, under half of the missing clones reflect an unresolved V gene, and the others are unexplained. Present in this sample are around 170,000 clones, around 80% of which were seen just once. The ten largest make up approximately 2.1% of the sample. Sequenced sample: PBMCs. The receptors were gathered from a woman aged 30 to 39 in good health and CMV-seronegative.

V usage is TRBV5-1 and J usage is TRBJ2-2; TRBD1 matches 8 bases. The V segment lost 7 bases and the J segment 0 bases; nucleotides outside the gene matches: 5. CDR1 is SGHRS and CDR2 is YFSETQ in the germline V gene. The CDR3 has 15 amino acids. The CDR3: CASRTGGSNTGELFF. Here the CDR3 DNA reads TGCGCCAGCCGAACAGGGGGTTCGAACACCGGGGAGCTGTTTTTT.

The CDR3 region is CASSLDSPNQPQHF. CDR3 DNA: TGCGCCAGCAGCCTAGACAGTCCCAATCAGCCCCAGCATTTT. The chain uses TRBV5-1 and TRBJ1-5; weak D call: TRBD1 (5 bases). V lost 4 bases, J lost 3 bases, and 11 bases lay in between. From germline, CDR1 is SGHRS and CDR2 YFSETQ. CDR3 length: 14 amino acids.

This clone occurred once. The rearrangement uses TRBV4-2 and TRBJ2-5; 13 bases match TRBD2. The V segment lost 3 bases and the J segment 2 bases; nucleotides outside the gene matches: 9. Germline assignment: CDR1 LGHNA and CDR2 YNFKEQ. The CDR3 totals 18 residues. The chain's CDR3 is CASSHRLAGGTVQETQYF. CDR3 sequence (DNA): TGTGCCAGCAGCCACCGACTAGCGGGGGGTACAGTTCAAGAGACCCAGTACTTC.

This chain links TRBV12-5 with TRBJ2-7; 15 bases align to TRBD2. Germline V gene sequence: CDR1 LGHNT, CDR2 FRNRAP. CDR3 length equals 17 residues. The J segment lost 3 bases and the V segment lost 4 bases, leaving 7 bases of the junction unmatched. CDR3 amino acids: CASGSTGLAGGDYEQYF. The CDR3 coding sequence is TGTGCTAGTGGTTCCACGGGACTAGCGGGGGGTGACTACGAGCAGTACTTC.

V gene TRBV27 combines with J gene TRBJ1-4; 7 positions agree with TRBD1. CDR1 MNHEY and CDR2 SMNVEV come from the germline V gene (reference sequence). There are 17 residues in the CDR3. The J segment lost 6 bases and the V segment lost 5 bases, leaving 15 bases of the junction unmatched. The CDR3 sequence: CASSQKGGTAGHEKLFF. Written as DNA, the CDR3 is TGTGCCAGCAGTCAAAAAGGGGGGACAGCCGGTCATGAAAAACTGTTTTTT.

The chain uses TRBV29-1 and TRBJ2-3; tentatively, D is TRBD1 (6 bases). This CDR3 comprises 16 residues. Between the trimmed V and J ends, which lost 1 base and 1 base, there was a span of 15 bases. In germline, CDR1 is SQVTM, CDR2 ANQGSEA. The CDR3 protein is CSVEGGRGHGTDTQYF. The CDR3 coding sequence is TGCAGCGTTGAAGGCGGCAGGGGTCATGGCACAGATACGCAGTATTTT.

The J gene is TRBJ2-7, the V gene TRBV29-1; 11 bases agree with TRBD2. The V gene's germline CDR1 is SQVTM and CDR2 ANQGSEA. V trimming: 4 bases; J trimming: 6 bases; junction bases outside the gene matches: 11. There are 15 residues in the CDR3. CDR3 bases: TGCAGCGTTGTACTACTAGCGGGGGCCACGGTCGAGCAGTACTTC. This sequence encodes CSVVLLAGATVEQYF.

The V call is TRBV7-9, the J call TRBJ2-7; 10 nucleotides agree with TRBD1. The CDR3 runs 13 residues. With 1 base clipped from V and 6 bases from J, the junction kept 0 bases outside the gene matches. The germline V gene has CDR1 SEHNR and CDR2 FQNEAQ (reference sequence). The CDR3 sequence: CASSLGDRGEQYF. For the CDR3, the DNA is TGTGCCAGCAGCTTAGGGGACAGGGGCGAGCAGTACTTC.

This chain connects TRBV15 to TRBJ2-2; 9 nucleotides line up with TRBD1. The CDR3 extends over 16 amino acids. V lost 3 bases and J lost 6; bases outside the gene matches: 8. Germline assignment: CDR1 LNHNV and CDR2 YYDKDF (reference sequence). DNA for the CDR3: TGTGCCACCAGCAGCTCTTCGGGACAGGGTTCCGGGGAGCTGTTTTTT. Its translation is CATSSSSGQGSGELFF.

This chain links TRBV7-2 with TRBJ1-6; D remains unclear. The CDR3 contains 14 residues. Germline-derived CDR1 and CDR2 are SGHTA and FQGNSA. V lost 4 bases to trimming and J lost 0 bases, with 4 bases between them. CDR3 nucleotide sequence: TGTGCCAGCAGCTGGAGCTCCTATAATTCACCCCTCCACTTT. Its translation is CASSWSSYNSPLHF.

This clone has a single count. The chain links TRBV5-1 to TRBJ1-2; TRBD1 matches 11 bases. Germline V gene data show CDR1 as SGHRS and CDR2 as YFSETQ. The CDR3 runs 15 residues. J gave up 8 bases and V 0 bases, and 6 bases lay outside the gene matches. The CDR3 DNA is TGCGCCAGCAGCTTGGGGGACAGGGGGTCATGGGGCTACACCTTC. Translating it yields CASSLGDRGSWGYTF.

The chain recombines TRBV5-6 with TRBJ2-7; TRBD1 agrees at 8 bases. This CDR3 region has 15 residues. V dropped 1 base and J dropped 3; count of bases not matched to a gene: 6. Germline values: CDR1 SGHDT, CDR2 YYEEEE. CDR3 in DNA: TGTGCCAGCAGCTTGCGACAGGGGATTTACTACGAGCAGTACTTC. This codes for CASSLRQGIYYEQYF. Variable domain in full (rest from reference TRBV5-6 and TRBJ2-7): DAGVTQSPTHLIKTRGQQVTLRCSPKSGHDTVSWYQQALGQGPQFIFQYYEEEERQRGNFPDRFSGHQFPNYSSELNVNALLLGDSALYLCASSLRQGIYYEQYFGPGTRLTVT.

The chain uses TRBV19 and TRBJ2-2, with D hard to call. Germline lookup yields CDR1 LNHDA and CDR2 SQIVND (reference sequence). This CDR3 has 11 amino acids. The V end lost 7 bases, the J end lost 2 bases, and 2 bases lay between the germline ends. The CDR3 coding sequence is TGTGCCAGTATAAACACCGGGGAGCTGTTTTTT. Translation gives CASINTGELFF.

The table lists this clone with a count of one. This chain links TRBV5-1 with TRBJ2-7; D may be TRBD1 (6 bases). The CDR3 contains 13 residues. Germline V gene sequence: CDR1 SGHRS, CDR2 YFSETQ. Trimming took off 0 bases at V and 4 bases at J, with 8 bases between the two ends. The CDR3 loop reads CASSLDREYEQYF. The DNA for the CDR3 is TGCGCCAGCAGCTTGGACAGGGAGTACGAGCAGTACTTC.

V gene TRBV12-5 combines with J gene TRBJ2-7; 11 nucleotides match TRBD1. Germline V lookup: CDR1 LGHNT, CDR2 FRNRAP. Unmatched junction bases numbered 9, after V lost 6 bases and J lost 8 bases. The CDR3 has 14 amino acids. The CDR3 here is CASGLSGTGGKQYF. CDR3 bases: TGTGCTAGTGGACTGAGCGGGACAGGGGGTAAGCAGTACTTC.

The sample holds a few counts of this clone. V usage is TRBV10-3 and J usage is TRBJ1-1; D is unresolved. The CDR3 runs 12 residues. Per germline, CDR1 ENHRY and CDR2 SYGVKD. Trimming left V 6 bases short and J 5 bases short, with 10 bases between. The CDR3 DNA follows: TGTGCCATCAGCCTGGGGAGGACTGAAGCTTTCTTT. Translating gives CAISLGRTEAFF.

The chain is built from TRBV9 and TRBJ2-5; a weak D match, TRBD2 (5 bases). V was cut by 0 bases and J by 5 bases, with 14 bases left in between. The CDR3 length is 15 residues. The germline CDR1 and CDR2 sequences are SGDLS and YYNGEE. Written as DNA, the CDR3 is TGTGCCAGCAGCGTAGGAGAGGGCTGGGTGGAGACCCAGTACTTC. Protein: CASSVGEGWVETQYF.

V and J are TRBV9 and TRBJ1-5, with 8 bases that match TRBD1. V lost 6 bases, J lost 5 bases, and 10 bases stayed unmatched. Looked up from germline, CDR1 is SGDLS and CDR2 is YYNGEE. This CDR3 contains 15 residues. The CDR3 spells CASTHGQGTYQPQHF. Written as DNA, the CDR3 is TGTGCCAGCACCCATGGACAGGGAACCTATCAGCCCCAGCATTTT.

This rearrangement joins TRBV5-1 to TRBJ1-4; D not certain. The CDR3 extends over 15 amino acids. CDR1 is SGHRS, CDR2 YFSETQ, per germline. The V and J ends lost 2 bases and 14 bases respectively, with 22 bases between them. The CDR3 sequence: CASSLSSEGESKLFF. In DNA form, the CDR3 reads TGCGCCAGCAGCTTATCCTCAGAGGGAGAAAGCAAGCTGTTTTTT.

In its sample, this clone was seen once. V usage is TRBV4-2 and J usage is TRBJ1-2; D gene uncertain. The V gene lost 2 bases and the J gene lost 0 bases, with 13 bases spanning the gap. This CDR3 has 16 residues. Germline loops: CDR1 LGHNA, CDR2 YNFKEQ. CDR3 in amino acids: CASSQPGGSPNYGYTF. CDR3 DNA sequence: TGTGCCAGCAGCCAACCCGGAGGGTCCCCTAACTATGGCTACACCTTC.

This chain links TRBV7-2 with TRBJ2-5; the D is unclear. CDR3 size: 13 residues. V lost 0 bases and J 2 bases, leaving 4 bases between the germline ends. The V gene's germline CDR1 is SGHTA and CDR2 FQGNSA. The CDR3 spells CASSLARQETQYF. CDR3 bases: TGTGCCAGCAGCTTAGCGCGACAAGAGACCCAGTACTTC.

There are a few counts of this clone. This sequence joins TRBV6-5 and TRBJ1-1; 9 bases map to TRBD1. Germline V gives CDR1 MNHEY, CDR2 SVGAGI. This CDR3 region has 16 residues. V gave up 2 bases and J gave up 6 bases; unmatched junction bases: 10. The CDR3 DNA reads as TGTGCCAGCAGTTACGCACAGGGGGCGATAAGGGCTGAAGCTTTCTTT. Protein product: CASSYAQGAIRAEAFF.

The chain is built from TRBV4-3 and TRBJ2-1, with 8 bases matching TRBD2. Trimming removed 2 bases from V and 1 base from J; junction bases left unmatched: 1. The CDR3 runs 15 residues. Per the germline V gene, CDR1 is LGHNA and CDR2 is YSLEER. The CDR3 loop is CASSQRGGSYNEQFF. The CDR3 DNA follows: TGCGCCAGCAGCCAACGGGGGGGATCCTACAATGAGCAGTTCTTC.

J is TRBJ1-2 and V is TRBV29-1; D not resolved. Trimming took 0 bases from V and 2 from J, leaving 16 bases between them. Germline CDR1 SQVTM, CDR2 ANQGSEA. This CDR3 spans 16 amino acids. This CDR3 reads CSVEEVRAGLNYGYTF. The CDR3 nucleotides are TGCAGCGTTGAAGAGGTTCGGGCAGGACTGAACTATGGCTACACCTTC.